The 20 T cell receptor beta chains in this list originate from one sample, sequenced in a study of blood T cell repertoires in COVID-19. Assay: immunoSEQ multiplex PCR; the TCRdb copy retains only in-frame clones and omits some. The sample consists of some 28,000 clones, nearly 90% of them appearing once. Sequencing was performed on peripheral blood. The receptors were sampled from a human donor in a cohort sampled during active COVID-19.

V usage is TRBV7-2 and J usage is TRBJ2-3; a weak D match, TRBD2 (6 bases). The V end was cut by 5 bases, the J end by 2 bases, with 17 bases between. The CDR3 contains 16 residues. Per germline, CDR1 SGHTA and CDR2 FQGNSA. CDR3 protein: CASSPRLDWSTDTQYF. The CDR3 DNA reads as TGTGCCAGCAGCCCACGACTAGACTGGTCCACAGATACGCAGTATTTT.

The V call is TRBV24-1, the J call TRBJ2-4, with a tentative D call TRBD2 (5 bases). CDR1 KGHDR and CDR2 SFDVKD come from the germline V gene. Between the trimmed V and J ends, which lost 9 bases and 7 bases, there was a span of 12 bases. The CDR3 runs 12 residues. The CDR3 DNA reads TGTGCCACCCCAGAGGGTGTGAACATTCAGTACTTC. Translating it yields CATPEGVNIQYF.

This chain connects TRBV3-1 (or the pseudogene TRBV3-2) to TRBJ2-7; 14 positions agree with TRBD2. Germline CDR1 LGHDT, CDR2 YNNKEL (reference sequence). The CDR3 contains 17 residues. The V and J ends lost 0 bases and 6 bases, in that order; junction bases with no gene match: 7. CDR3 DNA: TGTGCCAGCAGCCAAGAAGGTGGGGGACTAGCGGGAGCCGAGCAGTACTTC. Its translation is CASSQEGGGLAGAEQYF.

This chain joins TRBV11-2 and TRBJ1-1; D is uncertain. This CDR3 has 16 residues. V was trimmed by 8 bases and J by 1 base, leaving 20 bases between them. Germline V gene data show CDR1 as SGHAT and CDR2 as FQNNGV. This CDR3 reads CASQKERAMGNTEAFF. In nucleotides, the CDR3 is TGTGCCAGCCAGAAAGAGCGGGCGATGGGGAACACTGAAGCTTTCTTT.

The V gene is TRBV3-1 (or the pseudogene TRBV3-2), the J gene TRBJ2-2, with 10 nucleotides matching TRBD2. Germline lookup yields CDR1 LGHDT and CDR2 YNNKEL (reference sequence). This CDR3 has 15 amino acids. V shed 4 bases and J 4 bases; nucleotides not matched to a gene: 3. The CDR3 reads CASSRSGGATGELFF. CDR3 in DNA: TGTGCCAGCAGCCGGAGCGGGGGGGCCACCGGGGAGCTGTTTTTT.

CDR3: CASSPIDREATEAFF. The CDR3 DNA reads TGTGCCAGCAGTCCCATAGACAGGGAGGCAACTGAAGCTTTCTTT. This rearrangement joins TRBV28 to TRBJ1-1, with TRBD1 identical over 7 bases. Germline-derived CDR1 and CDR2 are MDHEN and SYDVKM. This CDR3 has 15 residues. The J segment lost 5 bases and the V segment lost 5 bases, leaving 11 bases of the junction unmatched.

The genes are TRBV2 and TRBJ2-5, with D possibly matching TRBD2 (6 bases). This CDR3 comprises 12 residues. CDR1 and CDR2 from the germline V gene are SNHLY and FYNNEI. Trimming took off 7 bases at V and 1 base at J, with 7 bases between the two ends. The CDR3 loop reads CASMEGQETQYF. For the CDR3, the DNA is TGTGCCAGCATGGAGGGCCAAGAGACCCAGTACTTC.

The V and J genes are TRBV9 and TRBJ2-3, with 8 bases aligning to TRBD2. V lost 0 bases, J lost 4 bases, and 1 base stayed unmatched. CDR3 size: 14 residues. Germline V gene sequence: CDR1 SGDLS, CDR2 YYNGEE. The CDR3 bases are TGTGCCAGCAGCGTAGCGGGAGGGTCAGATACGCAGTATTTT. It encodes CASSVAGGSDTQYF.

This chain joins TRBV19 and TRBJ2-7; a weak D match, TRBD1 (6 bases). Germline V gives CDR1 LNHDA, CDR2 SQIVND (reference sequence). The V end was cut by 2 bases, the J end by 3 bases, with 14 bases between. There are 15 residues in the CDR3. In DNA form, the CDR3 reads TGTGCCAGTAGTATACGGGACACACACATCTACGAGCAGTACTTC. Translation gives CASSIRDTHIYEQYF.

DNA for the CDR3: TGTGCCAGCAGCTTGCGTGACAGGAACACTGAAGCTTTCTTT. Amino acid sequence: CASSLRDRNTEAFF. The chain joins TRBV5-6 to TRBJ1-1; a weak D match, TRBD1 (5 bases). The CDR3 totals 14 residues. Germline V gives CDR1 SGHDT, CDR2 YYEEEE. V lost 1 base to trimming and J lost 1 base, with 8 bases between them.

The chain is built from TRBV7-9 and TRBJ1-2; TRBD1 agrees at 11 bases. Trimming cost V 4 bases and J 6 bases; bases outside gene matches: 13. CDR1 is SEHNR and CDR2 is FQNEAQ in the germline V gene (reference sequence). CDR3 length equals 17 residues. The chain's CDR3 is CASSSLQGTGGLNGYTF. CDR3 DNA: TGTGCCAGCAGCTCCTTGCAAGGGACAGGGGGACTTAATGGCTACACCTTC.

This CDR3 reads CASSLSVSGNTDTQYF. In nucleotides, the CDR3 is TGTGCCAGCAGCTTATCGGTTAGCGGAAACACAGATACGCAGTATTTT. The J gene is TRBJ2-3, the V gene TRBV7-2; perhaps TRBD2 as D (6 bases). V dropped 2 bases and J dropped 2 bases, with 14 bases sitting between them. Germline V gene sequence: CDR1 SGHTA, CDR2 FQGNSA. This CDR3 is built from 16 residues.

The chain joins TRBV5-6 to TRBJ2-2; tentative D call: TRBD1 (5 bases). The CDR3 has 15 amino acids. The ends were cut back, 2 bases at V and 6 bases at J, with 14 bases in the middle. CDR1 and CDR2 (germline): SGHDT, YYEEEE. CDR3 bases: TGTGCCAGCAGCTTAGGGGTAATGGTCCCCGGGGAGCTGTTTTTT. Its protein is CASSLGVMVPGELFF.

This CDR3 is CASSSDRNTEAFF. The CDR3 DNA reads as TGTGCCAGCAGTTCGGACAGGAACACTGAAGCTTTCTTT. The V and J genes are TRBV12-3 or TRBV12-4 and TRBJ1-1; weak D call: TRBD1 (6 bases). The CDR3 has 13 residues. With 4 bases removed from V and 1 base from J, the gap between germline ends came to 7 bases.

The chain has TRBV4-1 and TRBJ2-3, with 11 bases aligning to TRBD2. Trimming removed 1 base from V and 6 bases from J; junction bases left unmatched: 3. The CDR3 has 15 amino acids. Germline assignment: CDR1 MGHRA and CDR2 YSYEKL. CDR3 coding DNA: TGCGCCAGCAGCCAAGGGACTAGCGGGTACGATACGCAGTATTTT. Amino acids: CASSQGTSGYDTQYF.

V gene TRBV6-2 or TRBV6-3 combines with J gene TRBJ1-2; possibly TRBD1 for D (6 bases). CDR1 is MNHEY, CDR2 SVGEGT, per germline. The CDR3 consists of 14 residues. Trimming took 2 bases from V and 4 from J, leaving 11 bases between them. The CDR3 bases are TGTGCCAGCAGTTACCCGACAGGCCCCTATGGCTACACCTTC. It is translated as CASSYPTGPYGYTF.

CDR3 bases: TGTGCCAGCAGCCTACGACAGGGCCACGAGCAGTACTTC. Translating gives CASSLRQGHEQYF. The chain joins TRBV3-1 (or the pseudogene TRBV3-2) to TRBJ2-7, with 7 bases matching TRBD1. The CDR3 has 13 amino acids. V lost 4 bases and J lost 5; bases outside the gene matches: 5. The germline gives CDR1 LGHDT, CDR2 YNNKEL (reference sequence).

V is TRBV6-1 and J is TRBJ1-1; 7 nucleotides agree with TRBD1. This CDR3 is 15 amino acids long. The V gene's germline CDR1 is MNHNS and CDR2 SASEGT. J gave up 2 bases and V 3 bases, and 6 bases lay outside the gene matches. Written as DNA, the CDR3 is TGTGCCAGCAGTGAGAGACAGGGCCAAAACACTGAAGCTTTCTTT. Its translation is CASSERQGQNTEAFF.

The rearrangement uses TRBV5-8 and TRBJ2-7; 8 nucleotides line up with TRBD2. J lost 4 bases, V lost 2 bases, and 8 bases had no gene match. The germline V gene encodes CDR1 SGHTS and CDR2 YDEGEE. The CDR3 covers 15 residues. The CDR3 bases are TGTGCCAGCAGCTTCGCCCTAGCGGGTGGTTACGAGCAGTACTTC. It yields the protein CASSFALAGGYEQYF.

The genes are TRBV3-1 (or the pseudogene TRBV3-2) and TRBJ2-5, with 11 nucleotides matching TRBD1. The ends lost 2 bases at V and 7 bases at J; junction bases unmatched: 6. Germline V CDR1 and CDR2: LGHDT, YNNKEL (reference sequence). CDR3 length: 15 amino acids. The chain's CDR3 is CASSQRTGGVGTQYF. The DNA for the CDR3 is TGTGCCAGCAGCCAAAGGACAGGGGGCGTAGGGACCCAGTACTTC.